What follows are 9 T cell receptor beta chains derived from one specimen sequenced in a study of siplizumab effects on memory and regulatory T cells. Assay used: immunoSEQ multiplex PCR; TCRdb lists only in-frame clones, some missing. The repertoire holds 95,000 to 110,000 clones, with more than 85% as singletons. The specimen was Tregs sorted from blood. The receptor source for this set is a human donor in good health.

CDR3 nucleotides: TGTGCCAGCAGCCCAAGCCAGAATATTTTGAGGGGCTACACCTTC. This sequence encodes CASSPSQNILRGYTF. The chain has TRBV5-4 and TRBJ1-2; D gene uncertain. CDR3 length equals 15 residues. The germline V gene encodes CDR1 SGHNT and CDR2 YYREEE (reference sequence). The V end was cut by 4 bases, the J end by 8 bases, with 21 bases between.

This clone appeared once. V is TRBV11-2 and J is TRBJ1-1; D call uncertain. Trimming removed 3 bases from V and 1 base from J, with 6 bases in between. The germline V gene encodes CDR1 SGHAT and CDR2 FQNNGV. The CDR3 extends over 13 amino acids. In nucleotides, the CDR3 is TGTGCCAGCAGCTTCGGGGAGAACACTGAAGCTTTCTTT. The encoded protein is CASSFGENTEAFF. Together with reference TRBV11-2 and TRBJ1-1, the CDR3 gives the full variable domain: EAGVAQSPRYKIIEKRQSVAFWCNPISGHATLYWYQQILGQGPKLLIQFQNNGVVDDSQLPKDRFSAERLKGVDSTLKIQPAKLEDSAVYLCASSFGENTEAFFGQGTRLTVV.

The CDR3 region has the DNA TGCGCCAGCAGCTTTACAGGGAACTATGGCTACACCTTC. This codes for CASSFTGNYGYTF. The chain uses TRBV5-1 and TRBJ1-2, with D perhaps matching TRBD1 (6 bases). Per germline, CDR1 SGHRS and CDR2 YFSETQ. The CDR3 runs 13 residues. With 2 bases removed from V and 2 bases from J, the gap between germline ends came to 7 bases.

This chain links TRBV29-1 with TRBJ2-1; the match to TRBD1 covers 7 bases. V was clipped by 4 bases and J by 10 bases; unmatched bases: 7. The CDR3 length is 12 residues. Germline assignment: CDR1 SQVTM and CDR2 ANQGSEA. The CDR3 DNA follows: TGCAGCGTTGGGAGACAGGGTCGGGAGCAGTTCTTC. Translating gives CSVGRQGREQFF.

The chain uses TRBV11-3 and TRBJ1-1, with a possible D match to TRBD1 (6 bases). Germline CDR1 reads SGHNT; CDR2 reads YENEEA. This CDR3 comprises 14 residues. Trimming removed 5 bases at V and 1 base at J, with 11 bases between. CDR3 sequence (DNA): TGTGCCAGCAGCGACGGGACACCGAACACTGAAGCTTTCTTT. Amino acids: CASSDGTPNTEAFF.

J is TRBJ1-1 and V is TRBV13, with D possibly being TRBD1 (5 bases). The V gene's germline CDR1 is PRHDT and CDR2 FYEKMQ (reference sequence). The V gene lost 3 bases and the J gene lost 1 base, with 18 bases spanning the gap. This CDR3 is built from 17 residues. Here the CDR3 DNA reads TGTGCCAGCAGCTTGCGCTTAGTGGGGGTCTCGAACACTGAAGCTTTCTTT. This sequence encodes CASSLRLVGVSNTEAFF.

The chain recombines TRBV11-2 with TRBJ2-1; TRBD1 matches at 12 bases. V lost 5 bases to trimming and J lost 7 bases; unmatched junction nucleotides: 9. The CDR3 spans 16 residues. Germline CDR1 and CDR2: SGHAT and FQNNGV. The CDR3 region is CASSAPGQGARNEQFF. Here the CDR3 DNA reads TGTGCCAGCAGCGCCCCGGGACAGGGGGCGCGTAATGAGCAGTTCTTC.

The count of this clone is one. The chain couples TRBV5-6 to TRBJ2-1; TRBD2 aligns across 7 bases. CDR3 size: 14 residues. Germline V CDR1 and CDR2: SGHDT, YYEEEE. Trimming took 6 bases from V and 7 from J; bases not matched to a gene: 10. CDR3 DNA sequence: TGTGCCAGCACGAAATACGGCGGGAGAAATGAGCAGTTCTTC. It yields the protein CASTKYGGRNEQFF.

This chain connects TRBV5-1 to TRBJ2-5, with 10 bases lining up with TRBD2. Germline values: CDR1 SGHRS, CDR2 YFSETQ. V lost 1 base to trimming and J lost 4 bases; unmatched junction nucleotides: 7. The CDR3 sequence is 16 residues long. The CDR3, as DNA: TGCGCCAGCAGCTTGTTTTCGGGACTAGCGACAGAGACCCAGTACTTC. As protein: CASSLFSGLATETQYF.